This T cell receptor beta chain came from a study of T-cell reconstitution after alpha-beta-depleted transplantation in children. The CDR3 extends over 15 amino acids. The V segment lost 7 bases and the J segment 6 bases; nucleotides outside the gene matches: 11. The TCRbeta library was prepared with unique molecular identifiers. Each CDR3 protein is one row after TCRdb ran MiXCR on the PCR reads. This sample has some 600,000 distinct CDR3 sequences, with roughly 15% found just once. This clonotype was picked up a small number of times. The TCR sequence derives from a human donor who donated a stem cell graft to a child with acute myeloid leukemia. The material sequenced was PBMCs from the stem cell graft donor, taken from the stem cell graft. The rearrangement uses TRBV12-3 or TRBV12-4 and TRBJ2-2; 7 bases are a match to TRBD1. The DNA of the CDR3 is TGTGCCAGCACAGGAGACAGGGTGTTCGCCGGGGAGCTGTTTTTT. This codes for CASTGDRVFAGELFF.